This paragraph reports one T cell receptor beta chain. Its antigen is currently unknown. The data derive from a study of chemoradiotherapy in HPV16-positive cancers. Study information: Two HPV16-positive patients' cells yielded candidate HPV-specific clones and common motifs. Study findings and constraints: During treatment, candidate HPV-specific clones and E7-related motifs expanded in tumor. The functional HPV-specific definition rests on just a couple of HPV16-positive patients.

This table comes from immunoSEQ multiplex PCR, and its TCRdb copy is limited to in-frame clones, with some not included. Of approximately 20,000 clones listed, more than 75% are singletons. Unmatched junction bases numbered 4, after V lost 5 bases and J lost 3 bases. The CDR3 length is 14 residues. Germline V gene lookup returns CDR1 SEHNR and CDR2 FQNEAQ (reference sequence). Samples were taken several times over chemoradiotherapy. This clonotype was obtained from a human donor with HPV-associated anogenital cancer. The chain carries TRBV7-9 and TRBJ2-3; 8 bases match TRBD2. Sample: blood, taken from a patient who underwent chemoradiotherapy. This CDR3 is CASSTGLVTDTQYF. The DNA for the CDR3 is TGTGCCAGCAGCACGGGACTAGTGACAGATACGCAGTATTTT.